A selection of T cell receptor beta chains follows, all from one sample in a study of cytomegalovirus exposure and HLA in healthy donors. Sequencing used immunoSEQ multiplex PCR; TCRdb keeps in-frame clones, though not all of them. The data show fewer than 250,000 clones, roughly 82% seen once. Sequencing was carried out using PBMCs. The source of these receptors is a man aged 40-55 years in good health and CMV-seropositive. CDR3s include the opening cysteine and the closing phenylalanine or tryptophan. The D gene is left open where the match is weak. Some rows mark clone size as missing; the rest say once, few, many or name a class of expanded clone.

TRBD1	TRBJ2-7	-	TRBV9	CASSVTGLEQYF	TGTGCCAGCAGCGTGACAGGGCTGGAGCAGTACTTC
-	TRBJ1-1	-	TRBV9	CASSAFNMNTEAFF	TGTGCCAGCAGCGCCTTCAACATGAACACTGAAGCTTTCTTT
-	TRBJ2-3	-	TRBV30	CAWSPGGAGTDTQYF	TGTGCCTGGAGTCCTGGGGGCGCCGGCACAGATACGCAGTATTTT
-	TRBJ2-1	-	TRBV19	CASSQDFYNEQFF	TGTGCCAGTAGTCAGGACTTCTACAATGAGCAGTTCTTC
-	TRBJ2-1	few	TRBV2	CASSVEVGTLYNEQFF	TGTGCCAGCAGTGTGGAGGTGGGTACCCTCTACAATGAGCAGTTCTTC
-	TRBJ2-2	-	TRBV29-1	CSVDREYTGELFF	TGCAGCGTTGACCGGGAGTACACCGGGGAGCTGTTTTTT
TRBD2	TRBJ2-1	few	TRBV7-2	CASSLEGTSGRNEQFF	TGTGCCAGCAGCTTAGAGGGGACTAGCGGGAGGAATGAGCAGTTCTTC
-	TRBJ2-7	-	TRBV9	CASSVVASSYEQYF	TGTGCCAGCAGCGTAGTTGCTAGCTCCTACGAGCAGTACTTC
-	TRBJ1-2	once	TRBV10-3	CAISESGNYGYTF	TGTGCCATCAGTGAGTCCGGGAACTATGGCTACACCTTC
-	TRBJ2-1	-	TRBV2	CASSLRTGYNEQFF	TGTGCCAGCAGTCTTAGGACTGGATACAATGAGCAGTTCTTC
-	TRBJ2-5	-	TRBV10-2	CASSEGGRGPPGTQYF	TGCGCCAGCAGTGAAGGCGGGCGGGGACCCCCCGGGACCCAGTACTTC
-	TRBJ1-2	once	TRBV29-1	CSVALGHGYTF	TGCAGCGTTGCTCTGGGCCATGGCTACACCTTC
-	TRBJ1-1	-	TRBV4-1	CASSQDPDSYEAFF	TGCGCCAGCAGCCAAGACCCGGACAGTTATGAAGCTTTCTTT
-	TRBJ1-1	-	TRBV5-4	CASSLGWASNTEAFF	TGTGCCAGCAGCTTGGGGTGGGCCTCGAACACTGAAGCTTTCTTT
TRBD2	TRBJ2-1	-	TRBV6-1	CASSRLAGGYNEQFF	TGTGCCAGCAGCAGGCTAGCGGGAGGCTACAATGAGCAGTTCTTC
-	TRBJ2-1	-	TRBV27	CASSLSMDYKNEQFF	TGTGCCAGCAGTTTATCGATGGACTATAAGAATGAGCAGTTCTTC
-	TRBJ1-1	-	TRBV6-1	CASSEDTLAGWYTEAFF	TGTGCCAGCAGTGAAGATACGTTGGCAGGGTGGTACACTGAAGCTTTCTTT
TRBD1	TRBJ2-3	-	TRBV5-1	CASSLAARGPDTQYF	TGCGCCAGCAGCTTGGCAGCCAGGGGGCCAGATACGCAGTATTTT
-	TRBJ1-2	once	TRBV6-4	CASSDEAGAPGPYGYTF	TGTGCCAGCAGTGACGAGGCAGGGGCGCCCGGTCCCTATGGCTACACCTTC
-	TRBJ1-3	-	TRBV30	CAWTFPGVNTIYF	TGTGCCTGGACCTTCCCAGGGGTAAACACCATATATTTT
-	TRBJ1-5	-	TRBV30	CAWGGRGRPQHF	TGTGCCTGGGGAGGCCGAGGCAGGCCCCAGCATTTT
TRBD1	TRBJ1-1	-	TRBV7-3	CASSLTQGSRTEAFF	TGTGCCAGCAGCTTAACACAGGGGAGTCGCACTGAAGCTTTCTTT
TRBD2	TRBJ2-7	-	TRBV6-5	CASSSRTSGVYYEQYF	TGTGCCAGCAGTTCGCGGACTAGCGGGGTCTACTACGAGCAGTACTTC
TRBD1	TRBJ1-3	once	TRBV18	CASSPGQGSSGNTIYF	TGTGCCAGCTCACCAGGACAGGGAAGCTCTGGAAACACCATATATTTT
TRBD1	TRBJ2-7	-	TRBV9	CASSFRDRDLLDEQYF	TGTGCCAGCAGCTTCCGGGACAGGGACCTACTAGACGAGCAGTACTTC
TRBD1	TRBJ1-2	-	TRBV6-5	CASSYADRANGYTF	TGTGCCAGCAGTTACGCGGACAGGGCGAATGGCTACACCTTC
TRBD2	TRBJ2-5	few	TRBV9	CASSVEEVEASGAQETQYF	TGTGCCAGCAGCGTAGAAGAGGTGGAGGCTAGCGGAGCCCAAGAGACCCAGTACTTC
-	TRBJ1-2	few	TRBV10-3	CAISEYSSGQTYGYTF	TGTGCCATCAGTGAGTACTCGAGCGGGCAGACCTATGGCTACACCTTC
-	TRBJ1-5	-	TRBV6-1	CASSELRGFNQPQHF	TGTGCCAGCAGTGAATTGCGGGGTTTCAATCAGCCCCAGCATTTT
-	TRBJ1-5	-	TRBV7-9	CASSLSGRKNQPQHF	TGTGCCAGCAGCTTATCAGGGAGGAAGAATCAGCCCCAGCATTTT
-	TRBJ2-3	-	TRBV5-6	CASSSLGTDTQYF	TGTGCCAGCAGCTCCCTCGGCACAGATACGCAGTATTTT
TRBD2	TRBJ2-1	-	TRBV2	CASSEAGKAGGPHNEQFF	TGTGCCAGCAGTGAAGCAGGTAAAGCGGGAGGGCCCCACAATGAGCAGTTCTTC
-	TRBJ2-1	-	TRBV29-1	CSVPFLTPGNEQFF	TGCAGCGTCCCCTTCTTGACCCCGGGTAATGAGCAGTTCTTC
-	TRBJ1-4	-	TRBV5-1	CASSLGGPNEKLFF	TGCGCCAGCAGCTTGGGGGGGCCTAATGAAAAACTGTTTTTT
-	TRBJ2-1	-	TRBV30	CAWTRERGNEQFF	TGTGCCTGGACACGGGAGCGAGGGAATGAGCAGTTCTTC
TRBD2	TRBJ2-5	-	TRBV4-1	CASSPGTSGRKTQYF	TGCGCCAGCAGCCCCGGGACTAGCGGGAGAAAGACCCAGTACTTC
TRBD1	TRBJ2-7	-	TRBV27	CASSLGGQGFHYEQYF	TGTGCCAGCAGTTTAGGTGGACAGGGTTTTCACTACGAGCAGTACTTC